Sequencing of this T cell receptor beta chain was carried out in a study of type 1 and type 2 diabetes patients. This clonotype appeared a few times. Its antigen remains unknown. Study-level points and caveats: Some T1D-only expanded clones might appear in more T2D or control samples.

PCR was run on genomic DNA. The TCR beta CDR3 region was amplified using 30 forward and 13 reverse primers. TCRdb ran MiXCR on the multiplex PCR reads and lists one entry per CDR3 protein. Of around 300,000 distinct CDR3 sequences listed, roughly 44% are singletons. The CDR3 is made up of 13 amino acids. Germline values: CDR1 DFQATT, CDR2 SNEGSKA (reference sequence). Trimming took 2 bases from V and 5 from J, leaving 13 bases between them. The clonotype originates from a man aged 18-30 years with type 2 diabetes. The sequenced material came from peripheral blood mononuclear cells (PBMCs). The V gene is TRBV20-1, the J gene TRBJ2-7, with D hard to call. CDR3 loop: CSARMPGAHEQYF. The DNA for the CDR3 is TGCAGTGCTAGAATGCCGGGCGCACACGAGCAGTACTTC.